The subject of this entry is one TCR beta chain. Per the original data handling: Amplification with reference gene primers provided the estimates of nucleated cell counts. This table comes from immunoSEQ multiplex PCR, and its TCRdb copy is limited to in-frame clones, with some not included. V and J calls and clone size are copied from that table; D and trimming were computed from the DNA. The data contain about 150,000 clones, roughly four fifths of them singletons. The sample comes from a study of blood T cell repertoires in COVID-19. This CDR3 has 14 amino acids. Germline V gene lookup returns CDR1 SGHRS and CDR2 YFSETQ. The V gene lost 0 bases and the J gene lost 8 bases, with 14 bases spanning the gap.

Sequenced sample: peripheral blood. The chain combines TRBV5-1 with TRBJ1-1, with D perhaps TRBD1 (5 bases). The receptor was derived from a woman aged 60-70 years with acute or convalescent COVID-19. CDR3 nucleotides: TGCGCCAGCAGCTTGGATCATGGGGCCGGGGAAGCTTTCTTT. It encodes CASSLDHGAGEAFF.